This T cell receptor beta chain was sequenced for a study of identical twins. This clonotype was detected ten times or more. Its antigen is not identified. Study-wide results and caveats: Cord blood's abundant beta clonotypes had fewer insertions, unlike memory repertoires.

The V and J ends lost 5 bases and 5 bases respectively, with 9 bases between them. Germline V gene data show CDR1 as LGHNA and CDR2 as YNFKEQ. The length of the CDR3 is 12 residues. After template switching added a universal primer site, the resulting cDNA carried unique molecular identifiers. Using its own MiXCR run on the 5' RACE reads, TCRdb lists one record per CDR3 protein. The sample carries 700,000 or so distinct CDR3 sequences, 21% recorded once. The sample also formed part of further work on T cells expressing NK-cell markers.

The sequenced material came from PBMCs. The chain links TRBV4-2 to TRBJ2-5; maybe TRBD2 (6 bases). The TCR sequence derives from a woman aged 18-30 years in good health. CDR3 protein: CASSFTSETQYF. CDR3 bases: TGTGCCAGCAGCTTTACTAGCGAGACCCAGTACTTC.